Reported below is one T cell receptor beta chain. Its antigen is not identified. The template for TCR beta VDJ and CDR3 sequence profiling was genomic DNA. One entry per CDR3 protein, called by TCRdb with MiXCR from the reads. The sample includes roughly 180,000 distinct CDR3 sequences, around 65% of them seen just once. The germline CDR1 and CDR2 sequences are DFQATT and SNEGSKA (reference sequence). The CDR3 spans 17 residues. Unmatched junction bases numbered 13, after V lost 6 bases and J lost 0 bases. This sample was included in a study of CD8+CD57+ T cells in acquired aplastic anemia. Across the study: Recorded DNA amounts for sorted CD4+ and CD8+ cells had an average of approximately 3 ug.

Overall study findings and caveats: Some 31 CD8+ CDR3 sequences were shared between patients and controls.

The chain couples TRBV20-1 to TRBJ1-4; 7 nucleotides line up with TRBD1. The sequenced sample consisted of sorted CD4+, CD8+, or CD8+CD57+ T cells (not recorded which) from PBMCs. The TCR sequence derives from a human donor with severe aplastic anemia or a healthy control (not recorded which). The CDR3 is CSAHGGGGGATNEKLFF. The CDR3 coding sequence is TGCAGTGCCCATGGAGGGGGCGGGGGAGCAACTAATGAAAAACTGTTTTTT.